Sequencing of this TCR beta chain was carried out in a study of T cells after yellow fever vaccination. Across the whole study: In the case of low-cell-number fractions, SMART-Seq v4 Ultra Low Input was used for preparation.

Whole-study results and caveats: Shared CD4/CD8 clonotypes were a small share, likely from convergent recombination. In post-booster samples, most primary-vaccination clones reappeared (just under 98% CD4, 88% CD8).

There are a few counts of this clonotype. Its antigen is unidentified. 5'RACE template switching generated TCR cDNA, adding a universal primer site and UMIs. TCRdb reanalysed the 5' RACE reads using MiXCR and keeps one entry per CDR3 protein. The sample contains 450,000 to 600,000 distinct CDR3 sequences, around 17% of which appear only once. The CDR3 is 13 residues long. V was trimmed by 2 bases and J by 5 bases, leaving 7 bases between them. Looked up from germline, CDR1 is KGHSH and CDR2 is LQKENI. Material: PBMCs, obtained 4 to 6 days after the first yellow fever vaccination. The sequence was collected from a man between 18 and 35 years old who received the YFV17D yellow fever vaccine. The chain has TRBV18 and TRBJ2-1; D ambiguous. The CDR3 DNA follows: TGTGCCAGCTCACCAAGGGTAGACAATGAGCAGTTCTTC. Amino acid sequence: CASSPRVDNEQFF.